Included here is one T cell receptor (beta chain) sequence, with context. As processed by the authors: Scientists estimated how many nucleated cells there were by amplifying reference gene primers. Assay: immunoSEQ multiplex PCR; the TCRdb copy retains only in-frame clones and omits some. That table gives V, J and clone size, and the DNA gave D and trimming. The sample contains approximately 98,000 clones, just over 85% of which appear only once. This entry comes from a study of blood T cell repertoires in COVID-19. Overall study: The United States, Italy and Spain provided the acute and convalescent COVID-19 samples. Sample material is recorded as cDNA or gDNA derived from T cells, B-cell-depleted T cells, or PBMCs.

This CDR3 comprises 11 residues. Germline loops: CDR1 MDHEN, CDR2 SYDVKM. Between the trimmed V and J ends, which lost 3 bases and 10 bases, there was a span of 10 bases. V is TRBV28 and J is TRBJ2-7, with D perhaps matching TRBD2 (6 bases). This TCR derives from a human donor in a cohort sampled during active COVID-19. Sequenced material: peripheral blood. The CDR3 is CASSFRETQYF. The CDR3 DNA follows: TGTGCCAGCAGTTTCCGGGAGACTCAGTACTTC.